This is a list of T cell receptor beta chains from one sample in a study of blood T cell repertoires in COVID-19. Sequencing used immunoSEQ multiplex PCR; TCRdb keeps in-frame clones, though not all of them. The sample shows 470,000 or so clones, about 85% of them seen only once. The sample taken for sequencing was PBMCs or T cells enriched from blood (not recorded which). Receptors were obtained from a woman aged 18-29 years with acute COVID-19. CDR3s leave out the opening cysteine and the closing phenylalanine or tryptophan.

V gene,J gene,CDR3 length,CDR3 protein
TRBV4-3,TRBJ2-3,13,ASSFRWTRTDTQY
TRBV7-2,TRBJ2-7,12,ASSLSAGAGEQY
TRBV2,TRBJ2-1,13,ASMRSLAGRNEQF
TRBV18,TRBJ1-2,11,ASSPLRDYGYT
TRBV15,TRBJ2-7,14,ATSRDFGGIAYEQY
TRBV4-3,TRBJ1-3,13,ASSRTDSSGNTIY
TRBV19,TRBJ2-3,10,ASIQRHNTQY
TRBV6-6,TRBJ1-2,11,ASSWTGGDGYT
TRBV11-2,TRBJ2-7,12,ASSLMQGSYEQY
TRBV5-1,TRBJ2-7,12,ASRQQGGYYEQY
TRBV19,TRBJ1-3,12,ASSFSKRGNTIY
TRBV5-4,TRBJ1-2,11,ASSPQGNYGYT
TRBV19,TRBJ2-7,13,ASRREDGSSYEQY
TRBV27,TRBJ2-1,10,ASSLPGGEQF
TRBV13,TRBJ2-4,13,ASSFKGQGEHIQY
TRBV3-1/TRBV3-2,TRBJ1-2,12,ASSQERQGYGYT
TRBV19,TRBJ2-3,14,ASSIRAGAYIDTQY
TRBV12-3/TRBV12-4,TRBJ2-5,11,ASSKRGGETQY
TRBV18,TRBJ2-7,12,ASSRRSDSYEQY
TRBV7-3,TRBJ2-2,14,ASSLTSSGGPRELF
TRBV12-5,TRBJ1-1,14,ASGLVYSSMNTEAF
TRBV5-1,TRBJ2-2,14,ASSLEWTGNTGELF